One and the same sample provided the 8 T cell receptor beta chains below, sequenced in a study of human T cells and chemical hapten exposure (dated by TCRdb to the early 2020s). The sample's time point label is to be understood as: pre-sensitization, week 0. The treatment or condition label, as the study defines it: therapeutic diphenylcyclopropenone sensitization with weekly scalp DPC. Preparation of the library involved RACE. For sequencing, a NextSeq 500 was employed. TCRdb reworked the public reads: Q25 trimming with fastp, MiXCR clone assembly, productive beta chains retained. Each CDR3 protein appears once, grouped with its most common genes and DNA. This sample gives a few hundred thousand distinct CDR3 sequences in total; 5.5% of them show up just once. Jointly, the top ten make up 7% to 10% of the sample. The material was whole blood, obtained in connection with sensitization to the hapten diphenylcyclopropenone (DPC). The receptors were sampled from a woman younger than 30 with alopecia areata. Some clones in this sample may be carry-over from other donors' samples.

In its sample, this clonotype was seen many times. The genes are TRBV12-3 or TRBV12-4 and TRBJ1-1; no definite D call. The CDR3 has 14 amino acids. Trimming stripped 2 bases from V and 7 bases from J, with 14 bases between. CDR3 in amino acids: CASSLSSARDEAFF. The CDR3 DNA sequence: TGTGCCAGCAGTTTATCCTCAGCCAGAGATGAAGCTTTCTTT.

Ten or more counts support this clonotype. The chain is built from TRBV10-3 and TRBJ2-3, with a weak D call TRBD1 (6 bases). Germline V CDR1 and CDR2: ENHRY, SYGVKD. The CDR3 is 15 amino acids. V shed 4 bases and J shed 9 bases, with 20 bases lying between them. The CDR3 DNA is TGTGCCATCAGTGTATCTCAGTTGGGGGCACAAACGCAGTATTTT. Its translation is CAISVSQLGAQTQYF.

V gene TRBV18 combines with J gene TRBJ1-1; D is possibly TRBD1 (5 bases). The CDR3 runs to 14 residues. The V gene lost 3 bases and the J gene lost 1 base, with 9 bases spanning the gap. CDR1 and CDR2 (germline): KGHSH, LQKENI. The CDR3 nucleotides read TGTGCCAGCTCACCCGGGGCGGCGAACACTGAAGCTTTCTTT. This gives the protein CASSPGAANTEAFF. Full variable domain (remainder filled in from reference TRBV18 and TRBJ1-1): NAGVMQNPRHLVRRRGQEARLRCSPMKGHSHVYWYRQLPEEGLKFMVYLQKENIIDESGMPKERFSAEFPKEGPSILRIQQVVRGDSAAYFCASSPGAANTEAFFGQGTRLTVV.

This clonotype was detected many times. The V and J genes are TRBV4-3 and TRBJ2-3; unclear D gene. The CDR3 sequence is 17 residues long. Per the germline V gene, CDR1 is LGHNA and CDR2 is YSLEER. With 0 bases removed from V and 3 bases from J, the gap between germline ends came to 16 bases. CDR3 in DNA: TGCGCCAGCAGCCAAGAACCGGTGGCGTCTCAGACAGATACGCAGTATTTT. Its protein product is CASSQEPVASQTDTQYF.

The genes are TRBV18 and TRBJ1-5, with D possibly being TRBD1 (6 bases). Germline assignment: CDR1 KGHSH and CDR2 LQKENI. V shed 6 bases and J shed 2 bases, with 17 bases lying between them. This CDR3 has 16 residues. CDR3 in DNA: TGTGCCAGCTCGCCAAACAGGGCGGGGGGCAATCAGCCCCAGCATTTT. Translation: CASSPNRAGGNQPQHF.

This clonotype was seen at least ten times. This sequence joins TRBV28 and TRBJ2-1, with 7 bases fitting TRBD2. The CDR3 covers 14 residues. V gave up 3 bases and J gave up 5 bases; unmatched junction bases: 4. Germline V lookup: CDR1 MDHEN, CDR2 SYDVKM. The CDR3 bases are TGTGCCAGCAGTTTCCTAGCGGAAAACAATGAGCAGTTCTTC. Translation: CASSFLAENNEQFF.

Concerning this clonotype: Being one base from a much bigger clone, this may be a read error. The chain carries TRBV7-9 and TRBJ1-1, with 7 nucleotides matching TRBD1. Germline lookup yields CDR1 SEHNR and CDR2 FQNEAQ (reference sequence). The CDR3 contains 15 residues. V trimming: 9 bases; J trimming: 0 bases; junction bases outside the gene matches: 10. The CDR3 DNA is TGTGCCAGAAGCCCATTACAGGGGCTGAACACTGAAGCTTTCTTT. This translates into CARSPLQGLNTEAFF. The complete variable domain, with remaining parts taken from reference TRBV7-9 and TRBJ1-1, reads DTGVSQNPRHKITKRGQNVTFRCDPISEHNRLYWYRQTLGQGPEFLTYFQNEAQLEKSRLLSDRFSAERPKGSFSTLEIQRTEQGDSAMYLCARSPLQGLNTEAFFGQGTRLTVV.

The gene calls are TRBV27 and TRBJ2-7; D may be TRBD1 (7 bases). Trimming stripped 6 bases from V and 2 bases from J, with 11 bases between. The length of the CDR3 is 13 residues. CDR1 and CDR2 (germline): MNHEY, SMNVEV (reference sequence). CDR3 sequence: CASRRDRPYEQYF. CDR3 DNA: TGTGCCAGCAGGCGGGACAGACCCTACGAGCAGTACTTC.